What follows are 4 T cell receptor beta chains derived from one specimen sequenced in a study of response to subunit inactivated influenza vaccine. One entry per CDR3 protein results from TCRdb running MiXCR on the RT-PCR reads. The table has roughly 570,000 distinct CDR3 sequences, about 15% seen once; the top ten hold around 10%. The specimen was PBMCs from blood, collected 12 days after vaccination. These receptors were collected from a man over 45 who received an inactivated influenza vaccine.

This clonotype was seen more than once but under ten times. The chain recombines TRBV18 with TRBJ2-7; a possible D gene is TRBD1 (6 bases). The germline V gene has CDR1 KGHSH and CDR2 LQKENI. CDR3 size: 14 residues. Trimming pared 3 bases from V and 2 bases from J, leaving 11 bases between. Here the CDR3 DNA reads TGTGCCAGCTCACCGATGGGGGCCGCCTACGAGCAGTACTTC. It specifies CASSPMGAAYEQYF.

There are a few counts of this clonotype. The genes are TRBV27 and TRBJ1-1; D is possibly TRBD1 (5 bases). Per the germline V gene, CDR1 is MNHEY and CDR2 is SMNVEV (reference sequence). The length of the CDR3 is 15 residues. V was clipped by 2 bases and J by 6 bases, with 16 bases between them. CDR3 residues: CASSLGLAVGAEAFF. CDR3 bases: TGTGCCAGCAGTTTAGGGCTCGCAGTAGGGGCTGAAGCTTTCTTT.

The chain links TRBV7-2 to TRBJ2-3; D is perhaps TRBD2 (5 bases). CDR1 is SGHTA and CDR2 is FQGNSA in the germline V gene. The CDR3 spans 14 residues. V was pared by 5 bases and J by 2 bases, with 11 bases between. CDR3: CASSPTKNTDTQYF. CDR3 bases: TGTGCCAGCAGCCCGACTAAAAACACAGATACGCAGTATTTT. The full variable domain, with the rest looked up from reference TRBV7-2 and TRBJ2-3, is GAGVSQSPSNKVTEKGKDVELRCDPISGHTALYWYRQSLGQGLEFLIYFQGNSAPDKSGLPSDRFSAERTGGSVSTLTIQRTQQEDSAVYLCASSPTKNTDTQYFGPGTRLTVL.

As for this clonotype: A much larger clone sits a single nucleotide away, making a read error possible. The chain is built from TRBV28 and TRBJ2-3, with D maybe TRBD1 (6 bases). The CDR3 covers 14 residues. CDR1 is MDHEN, CDR2 SYDVKM, per germline. The CDR3 sequence is CASSFLGQFDTLYF. CDR3 nucleotide sequence: TGTGCCAGCAGTTTTCTCGGACAGTTCGATACGCTGTATTTT.